A single T cell receptor beta chain is shown here with its context. Its antigen is as yet unknown. The data stem from a study of T cell responses to AZD1222 COVID-19 vaccine. The study, taken as a whole, reports: Most donors were white British and more were female, and clonal diversity was possibly underestimated.

CDR1 is SQVTM, CDR2 ANQGSEA, per germline. There are 11 residues in the CDR3. V lost 7 bases and J lost 8, with 12 bases in between. Here immunoSEQ multiplex PCR was the method, and the copy in TCRdb shows in-frame clones only, minus some. The repertoire holds tens of thousands of clones, under 85% seen once, with roughly 20% in the top ten. This chain uses TRBV29-1 with TRBJ1-3; D is uncertain. The starting material was peripheral blood, obtained on day 0 of MenACWY control vaccination. The TCR originated in an adult in good health. The CDR3 reads CSAPVGDTIYF. CDR3 nucleotides: TGCAGCGCACCTGTGGGCGACACCATATATTTT.